The subject of this entry is one T cell receptor beta chain. These data belong to a study of blood T cell repertoires in COVID-19. Study context: Sites across the United States, Italy and Spain contributed samples from acute and convalescent COVID-19. Nucleic acid was either cDNA or gDNA, and it came from T cells, B-cell-depleted T cells, or PBMCs.

CDR1 GTSNPN and CDR2 SVGIG come from the germline V gene (reference sequence). J lost 4 bases, V lost 2 bases, and 6 bases had no gene match. This CDR3 region has 15 residues. Profiled with immunoSEQ multiplex PCR; TCRdb holds only in-frame clones, not every one. This table holds approximately 100,000 clones, approximately 92% found once. What was sequenced was peripheral blood. This TCR derives from a woman over 75 with acute or convalescent COVID-19. This rearrangement joins TRBV30 to TRBJ1-5; 9 bases match TRBD1. CDR3 DNA: TGTGCCTGGAGTTACAGGGGGCGGGGGAATCAGCCCCAGCATTTT. This translates into CAWSYRGRGNQPQHF.